This record looks at one T cell receptor beta chain sequence and its context. The data derive from a study of control samples from healthy donors and cancer patients. V dropped 7 bases and J dropped 0; count of bases not matched to a gene: 5. The CDR3 totals 16 residues. Germline V CDR1 and CDR2: ENHRY, SYGVKD. Clones were sequenced by immunoSEQ multiplex PCR, and TCRdb holds only the in-frame ones, with some missing. Here the sample spans 140,000 or so clones, more than 85% being singletons. This rearrangement joins TRBV10-3 to TRBJ2-3, with TRBD2 identical over 12 bases. The sequence came from a man aged 25-45 years in good health. Sequencing used blood. Here the CDR3 reads CAITRTSGASTDTQYF. The CDR3 coding sequence is TGTGCCATCACCCGGACTAGCGGGGCTAGCACAGATACGCAGTATTTT.